The next 18 T cell receptor beta chains were all read from a single sample in a study of T cell responses to AZD1222 COVID-19 vaccine. The table came from immunoSEQ multiplex PCR; TCRdb's copy has only in-frame clones and leaves some out. This table holds some 190,000 clones, roughly nine tenths found once. The sequencing here drew on peripheral blood, taken on day 0 of AZD1222 vaccination. Every receptor here comes from an adult in good health.

This rearrangement joins TRBV6-5 to TRBJ1-2, with TRBD1 matching over 7 bases. J gave up 2 bases and V 6 bases, and 6 bases lay outside the gene matches. CDR3 length: 14 residues. Germline V CDR1 and CDR2: MNHEY, SVGAGI. The CDR3 nucleotides are TGTGCCAGCAGCCGGGACAGTAGAAACTATGGCTACACCTTC. Its translation is CASSRDSRNYGYTF.

The chain has TRBV2 and TRBJ2-7; D may be TRBD2 (5 bases). Germline V gives CDR1 SNHLY, CDR2 FYNNEI. The CDR3 totals 14 residues. Between the trimmed V and J ends, which lost 7 bases and 0 bases, there was a span of 13 bases. CDR3 sequence (DNA): TGTGCCAGCACTCAGGAGGCGCTCTCCTACGAGCAGTACGTC. This gives the protein CASTQEALSYEQYV.

This chain links TRBV11-2 with TRBJ2-2; D may be TRBD1 (6 bases). The V end was cut by 7 bases, the J end by 5 bases, with 20 bases between. Germline CDR1 and CDR2: SGHAT and FQNNGV. This CDR3 has 16 residues. This CDR3 is CASIQNQGWGTGELFF. DNA of the CDR3: TGTGCCAGCATCCAAAACCAGGGGTGGGGGACCGGGGAGCTGTTTTTT.

This rearrangement joins TRBV21-1 to TRBJ1-6; the D call in the table, TRBD1, was not verified against the DNA. TRBV21-1 is deemed a pseudogene. The CDR3 is 12 amino acids. Here the CDR3 DNA reads TGTGCCAGCAGCATTGGCATTTCACCCCTCCACTTT. Protein: CASSIGISPLHF.

The V call is TRBV10-2, the J call TRBJ2-1; TRBD1 aligns across 8 bases. Germline V gene sequence: CDR1 WSHSY, CDR2 SAAADI. V shed 4 bases, J shed 3 bases, and the junction held 2 bases outside the gene matches. The CDR3 has 14 amino acids. In DNA form, the CDR3 reads TGCGCCAGCAGTGGGGACAGGATCTACAATGAGCAGTTCTTC. Amino acid sequence: CASSGDRIYNEQFF.

This clone was counted once. The chain uses TRBV6-5 and TRBJ1-5; TRBD1 matches 7 bases. Germline loops: CDR1 MNHEY, CDR2 SVGAGI. V was clipped by 6 bases and J by 7 bases; unmatched bases: 6. The CDR3 consists of 13 residues. The CDR3 region has the DNA TGTGCCAGCAGAAAAAGGGGGCACCAGCCCCAGCATTTT. It is translated as CASRKRGHQPQHF.

The V gene is TRBV6-5, the J gene TRBJ1-2, with D perhaps matching TRBD1 (5 bases). Germline V lookup: CDR1 MNHEY, CDR2 SVGAGI. V was trimmed by 2 bases and J by 3 bases, leaving 16 bases between them. CDR3 length equals 16 residues. The CDR3 nucleotides are TGTGCCAGCAGTTACACCCATCCAGGGAAATACTATGGCTACACCTTC. Translated: CASSYTHPGKYYGYTF.

The V and J genes are TRBV29-1 and TRBJ2-2; D gene uncertain. Germline V gene sequence: CDR1 SQVTM, CDR2 ANQGSEA. V gave up 6 bases and J gave up 1 base, with 30 bases separating them. The CDR3 spans 20 residues. As DNA, the CDR3 is TGCAGCGTCCTGATCCTCCCGACCCCTGCCAATCCCCTGAACACCGGGGAGCTGTTTTTT. This codes for CSVLILPTPANPLNTGELFF.

The CDR3 spells CASTTGQETQYF. For the CDR3, the DNA is TGTGCCAGCACAACGGGGCAAGAGACCCAGTACTTC. This chain links TRBV7-9 with TRBJ2-5; D is possibly TRBD2 (5 bases). The CDR3 runs 12 residues. The V gene's germline CDR1 is SEHNR and CDR2 FQNEAQ (reference sequence). V was pared by 7 bases and J by 2 bases, with 8 bases between.

The chain employs TRBV3-1 (or the pseudogene TRBV3-2) and TRBJ1-5, with D maybe TRBD1 (5 bases). The CDR3 consists of 17 residues. The germline CDR1 and CDR2 sequences are LGHDT and YNNKEL (reference sequence). V gave up 0 bases and J gave up 2 bases, with 14 bases separating them. This chain's CDR3 is CASSQEAGTGGNQPQHF. CDR3 coding DNA: TGTGCCAGCAGCCAAGAAGCCGGGACCGGGGGCAATCAGCCCCAGCATTTT.

The chain is built from TRBV9 and TRBJ1-1; D is unclear. V was clipped by 3 bases and J by 4 bases, with 16 bases between them. The CDR3 consists of 15 residues. Germline V lookup: CDR1 SGDLS, CDR2 YYNGEE. CDR3 DNA sequence: TGTGCCAGCAGCGCGTACGAAGGGAGTGGCACTGAAGCTTTCTTT. Residues: CASSAYEGSGTEAFF.

V usage is TRBV7-9 and J usage is TRBJ1-3, with a possible D match to TRBD1 (5 bases). The CDR3 totals 14 residues. Germline loops: CDR1 SEHNR, CDR2 FQNEAQ (reference sequence). The germline V and J ends were trimmed by 5 bases and 2 bases, with 10 bases remaining between them. CDR3 amino acids: CASSEWGTGNTIYF. CDR3 in DNA: TGTGCCAGCAGCGAATGGGGGACTGGAAACACCATATATTTT.

Details on this clone: A read error may produce the germline difference seen at one junction end. This chain links TRBV7-7 with TRBJ2-5, with TRBD2 matching 8 bases. The CDR3 runs to 16 residues. Germline loops: CDR1 SSHAT, CDR2 FNYEAQ (reference sequence). This CDR3 reads CASSIGGGPTVETQYF. In DNA form, the CDR3 reads TGTGCTAGCAGTATCGGCGGGGGGCCTACGGTGGAGACCCAGTACTTC.

The V and J genes are TRBV5-6 and TRBJ2-1; weak D call: TRBD1 (6 bases). The V end lost 4 bases, the J end lost 0 bases, and 11 bases lay between the germline ends. The CDR3 consists of 15 residues. Germline CDR1 and CDR2: SGHDT and YYEEEE. For the CDR3, the DNA is TGTGCCAGCAGCCAGACAGGCCGCTCCTACAATGAGCAGTTCTTC. This gives the protein CASSQTGRSYNEQFF.

The chain is built from TRBV11-2 and TRBJ2-7, with 8 bases matching TRBD1. The CDR3 has 14 amino acids. V lost 5 bases to trimming and J lost 2 bases; unmatched junction nucleotides: 5. Germline lookup yields CDR1 SGHAT and CDR2 FQNNGV. For the CDR3, the DNA is TGTGCCAGCAGCGTCGGGACAGGCCCCTACGAGCAGTACGTC. Translated: CASSVGTGPYEQYV.

This rearrangement joins TRBV5-6 to TRBJ1-6, with TRBD1 identical over 10 bases. Unmatched junction bases numbered 11, after V lost 4 bases and J lost 10 bases. The CDR3 length is 16 residues. Looked up from germline, CDR1 is SGHDT and CDR2 is YYEEEE. In DNA, the CDR3 is TGTGCCAGCAGCCCAAGGACAGGGGGTAATGAATCACCCCTCCACTTT. Translating gives CASSPRTGGNESPLHF. Full variable domain (rest looked up from reference TRBV5-6 and TRBJ1-6): DAGVTQSPTHLIKTRGQQVTLRCSPKSGHDTVSWYQQALGQGPQFIFQYYEEEERQRGNFPDRFSGHQFPNYSSELNVNALLLGDSALYLCASSPRTGGNESPLHFGNGTRLTVT.

The CDR3 loop reads CASSVRGWGNEQFF. In nucleotides, the CDR3 is TGTGCCAGCAGCGTAAGGGGTTGGGGCAATGAGCAGTTCTTC. The gene calls are TRBV9 and TRBJ2-1; a possible D gene is TRBD1 (5 bases). Germline values: CDR1 SGDLS, CDR2 YYNGEE. The CDR3 is made up of 14 amino acids. V shed 1 base and J shed 6 bases, with 11 bases lying between them. The full variable domain, completed using reference TRBV9 and TRBJ2-1, is DSGVTQTPKHLITATGQRVTLRCSPRSGDLSVYWYQQSLDQGLQFLIQYYNGEERAKGNILERFSAQQFPDLHSELNLSSLELGDSALYFCASSVRGWGNEQFFGPGTRLTVL.

This clone has a single count. This chain links TRBV27 with TRBJ2-5, with 8 bases lining up with TRBD2. In germline, CDR1 is MNHEY, CDR2 SMNVEV (reference sequence). V dropped 4 bases and J dropped 1; count of bases not matched to a gene: 2. The CDR3 spans 14 residues. CDR3 amino acids: CASSSGGFQETQYF. CDR3 sequence (DNA): TGTGCCAGCAGTTCGGGGGGGTTCCAAGAGACCCAGTACTTC.